This entry concerns a single TCR beta chain. The data are from a study of blood T cell repertoires in COVID-19. On the study more broadly: T cells, B-cell-depleted T cells, or PBMCs supplied cDNA or gDNA.

V lost 2 bases and J 4 bases, leaving 12 bases between the germline ends. The CDR3 is 15 residues long. CDR1 and CDR2 (germline): LGHDT, YNNKEL (reference sequence). Sequencing was performed with immunoSEQ multiplex PCR; in TCRdb, only in-frame clones are kept and a portion is missing. The top ten hold over 4% of the sample, which has 90,000 to 120,000 clones, over 60% seen once. The sequenced sample consisted of peripheral blood. This receptor was taken from a man between 65 and 85 years old with acute or convalescent COVID-19. The rearrangement joins TRBV3-1 (or the pseudogene TRBV3-2) to TRBJ1-5; perhaps TRBD1 as D (6 bases). Here the CDR3 reads CASSQTGFGNQPQHF. CDR3 in DNA: TGTGCCAGCAGCCAAACAGGGTTTGGAAATCAGCCCCAGCATTTT.